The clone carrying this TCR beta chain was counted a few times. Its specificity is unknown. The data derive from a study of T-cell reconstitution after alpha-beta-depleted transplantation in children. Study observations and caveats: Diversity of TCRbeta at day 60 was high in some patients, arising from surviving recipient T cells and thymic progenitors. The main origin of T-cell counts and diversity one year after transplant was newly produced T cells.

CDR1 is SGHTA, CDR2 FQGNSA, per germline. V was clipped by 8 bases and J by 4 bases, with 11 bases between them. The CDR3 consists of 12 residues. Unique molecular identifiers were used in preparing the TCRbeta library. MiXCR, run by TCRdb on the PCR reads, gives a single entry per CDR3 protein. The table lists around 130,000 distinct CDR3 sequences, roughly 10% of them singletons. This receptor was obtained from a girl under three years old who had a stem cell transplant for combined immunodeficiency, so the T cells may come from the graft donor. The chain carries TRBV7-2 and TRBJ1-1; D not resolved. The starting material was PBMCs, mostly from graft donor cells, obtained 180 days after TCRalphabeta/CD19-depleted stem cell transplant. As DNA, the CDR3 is TGTGCCAGCGGACTTCTACTCACTGAAGCTTTCTTT. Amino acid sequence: CASGLLLTEAFF.